This T cell receptor beta chain is from a study of sequential checkpoint blockade in melanoma. This CDR3 spans 16 amino acids. Germline V gene data show CDR1 as SGHVS and CDR2 as FQNEAQ. Trimming stripped 2 bases from V and 0 bases from J, with 13 bases between. Treatment specified: randomized to nivolumab then ipilimumab (arm A) or the reverse (arm B). No patient had prior DNA-damaging chemotherapy. Live CD3+CD8+ CD19− CD56− cells were sorted from PBMCs. TCRdb keeps only in-frame clones here, not all; method: immunoSEQ multiplex PCR. This sample has 20,000 to 25,000 clones, with approximately 78% found just once.

Material: CD8+ T cells sorted from blood (inferred from file names), obtained from a patient given nivolumab and ipilimumab in sequence. The J gene is TRBJ1-1, the V gene TRBV7-8; possibly TRBD1 for D (6 bases). This TCR was sampled from a human donor with melanoma. In nucleotides, the CDR3 is TGTGCCAGCAGCTTAACTCGGGGACACTTGAACACTGAAGCTTTCTTT. Protein sequence: CASSLTRGHLNTEAFF.